The present TCR beta chain was sequenced within a study of cytomegalovirus exposure and HLA in healthy donors. About the research overall: The 90 to 150 validation repertoires, a later analysis reported, used the same platform as the approximately 700 first-cohort repertoires. Study-wide results and caveats: Rare sequences made up most TCRs, while some public TCRs were found in many donors. The listing of approximately 160 TCR beta chains classed them as cytomegalovirus-associated.

Of note for this clone: The target antigen is unknown.

This CDR3 contains 14 residues. Germline V gene sequence: CDR1 SEHNR, CDR2 FQNEAQ (reference sequence). V shed 5 bases and J shed 8 bases, with 16 bases lying between them. Profiled with immunoSEQ multiplex PCR; TCRdb holds only in-frame clones, not every one. The table records 100,000 to 120,000 clones, over 85% of them present only once. Separation from the approximately 710-subject first cohort characterized the roughly 120-subject validation cohort, to which the donors belonged. The receptor comes from a woman aged 18-30 years in good health and CMV-seronegative. The chain recombines TRBV7-9 with TRBJ2-1, with TRBD2 as a possible D gene (6 bases). The sequencing sample was made of PBMCs. CDR3 DNA: TGTGCCAGCAGCCCCGCGGGGAATAAGGATGAGCAGTTCTTC. This sequence encodes CASSPAGNKDEQFF.